Sequencing of this TCR beta chain was carried out in a study of blood T cells in healthy people across ages. Findings and limits, study-wide: Whereas aged donors had fewer naive CD4+ cells, long-lived donors had more of them and higher diversity.

PCR was performed a second time for about 7 to 11 cycles using a sample-barcoded 5' primer and a J-beta primer mix. TCRdb used MiXCR to reprocess the 5' RACE reads, holding one entry per CDR3 protein. The sample consists of more than 650,000 distinct CDR3 sequences, over 20% of them appearing once. This clonotype was seen a few times. The antigen is not known. This CDR3 region has 15 residues. V lost 5 bases, J lost 2 bases, and 8 bases stayed unmatched. Sequenced: blood. This sequence originates from a man in his 70s in good health. The chain couples TRBV12-3 or TRBV12-4 to TRBJ2-5; 7 bases are shared with TRBD2. For the CDR3, the DNA is TGTGCCAGCAGTCGATACGGGGGGAAACAAGAGACCCAGTACTTC. Translating gives CASSRYGGKQETQYF.